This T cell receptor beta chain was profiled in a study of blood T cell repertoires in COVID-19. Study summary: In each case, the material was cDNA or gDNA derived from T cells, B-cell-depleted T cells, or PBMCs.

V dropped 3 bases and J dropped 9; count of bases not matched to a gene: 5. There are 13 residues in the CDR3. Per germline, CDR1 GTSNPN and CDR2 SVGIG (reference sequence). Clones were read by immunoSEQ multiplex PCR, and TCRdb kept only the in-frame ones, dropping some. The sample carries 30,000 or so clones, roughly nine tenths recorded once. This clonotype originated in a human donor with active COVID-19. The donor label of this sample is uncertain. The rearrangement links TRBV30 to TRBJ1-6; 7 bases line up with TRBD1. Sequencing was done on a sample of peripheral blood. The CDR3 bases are TGTGCCTGGAGGGAACAGGGGTTTTCACCCCTCCACTTT. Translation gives CAWREQGFSPLHF.